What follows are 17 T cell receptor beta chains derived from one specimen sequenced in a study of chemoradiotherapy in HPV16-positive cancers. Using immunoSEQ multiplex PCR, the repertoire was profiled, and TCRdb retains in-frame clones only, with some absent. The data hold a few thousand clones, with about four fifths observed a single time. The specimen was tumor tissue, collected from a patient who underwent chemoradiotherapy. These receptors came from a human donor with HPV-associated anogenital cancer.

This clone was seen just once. CDR3 DNA sequence: TGTGCCAGCAGATTCACAGATACGCAGTATTTT. This sequence encodes CASRFTDTQYF. The chain couples TRBV6-6 to TRBJ2-3; D not certain. Germline CDR1 reads MNHNY; CDR2 reads SVGAGI (reference sequence). Trimming removed 6 bases from V and 2 bases from J, with 3 bases in between. The CDR3 extends over 11 amino acids.

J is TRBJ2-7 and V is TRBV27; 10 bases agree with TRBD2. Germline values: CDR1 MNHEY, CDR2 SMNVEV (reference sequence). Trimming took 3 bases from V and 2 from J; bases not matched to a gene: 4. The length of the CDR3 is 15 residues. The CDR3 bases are TGTGCCAGCAGTTTCCTAGCGGGGGAAGCCTACGAGCAGTACTTC. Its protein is CASSFLAGEAYEQYF.

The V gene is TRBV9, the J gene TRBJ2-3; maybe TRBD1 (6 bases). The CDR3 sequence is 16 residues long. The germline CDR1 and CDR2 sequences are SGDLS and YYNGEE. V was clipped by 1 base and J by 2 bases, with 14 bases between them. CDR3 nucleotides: TGTGCCAGCAGCGTAAACCCGACAGGACACACAGATACGCAGTATTTT. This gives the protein CASSVNPTGHTDTQYF.

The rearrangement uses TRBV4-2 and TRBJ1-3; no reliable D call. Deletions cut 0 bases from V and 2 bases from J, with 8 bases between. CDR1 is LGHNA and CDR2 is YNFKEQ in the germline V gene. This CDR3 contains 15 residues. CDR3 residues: CASSQEGGTGNTIYF. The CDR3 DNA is TGTGCCAGCAGCCAAGAAGGAGGGACTGGAAACACCATATATTTT.

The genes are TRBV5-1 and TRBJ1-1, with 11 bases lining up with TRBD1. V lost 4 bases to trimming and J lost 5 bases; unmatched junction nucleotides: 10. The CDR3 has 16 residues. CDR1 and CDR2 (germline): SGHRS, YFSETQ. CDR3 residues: CASSSGQGARYTEAFF. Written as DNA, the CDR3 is TGCGCCAGCAGCAGTGGACAGGGGGCGCGTTATACTGAAGCTTTCTTT.

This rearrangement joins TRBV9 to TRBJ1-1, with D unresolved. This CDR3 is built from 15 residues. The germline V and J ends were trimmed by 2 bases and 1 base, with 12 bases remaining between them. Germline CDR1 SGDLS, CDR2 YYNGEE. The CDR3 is CASSVRPGENTEAFF. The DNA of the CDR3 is TGTGCCAGCAGCGTGAGACCCGGCGAGAACACTGAAGCTTTCTTT.

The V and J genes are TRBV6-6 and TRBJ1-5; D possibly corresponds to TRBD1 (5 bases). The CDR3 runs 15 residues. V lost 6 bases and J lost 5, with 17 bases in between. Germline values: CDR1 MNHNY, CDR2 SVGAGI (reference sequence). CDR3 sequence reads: CASSRLAGGYQPQHF. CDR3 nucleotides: TGTGCCAGCAGCCGCCTCGCGGGGGGGTATCAGCCCCAGCATTTT.

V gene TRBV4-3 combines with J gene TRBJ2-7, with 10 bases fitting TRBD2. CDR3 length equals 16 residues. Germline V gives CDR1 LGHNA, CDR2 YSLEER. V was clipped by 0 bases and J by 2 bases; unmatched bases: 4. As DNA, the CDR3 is TGCGCCAGCAGCCAAGATCCACTAGCGGGAACCTACGAGCAGTACTTC. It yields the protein CASSQDPLAGTYEQYF.

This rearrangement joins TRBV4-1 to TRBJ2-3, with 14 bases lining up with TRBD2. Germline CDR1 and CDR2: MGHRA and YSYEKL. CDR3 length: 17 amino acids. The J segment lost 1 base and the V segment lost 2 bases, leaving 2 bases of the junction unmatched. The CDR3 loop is CASSQQGLAGGTDTQYF. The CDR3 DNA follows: TGCGCCAGCAGCCAACAGGGACTAGCGGGAGGCACAGATACGCAGTATTTT.

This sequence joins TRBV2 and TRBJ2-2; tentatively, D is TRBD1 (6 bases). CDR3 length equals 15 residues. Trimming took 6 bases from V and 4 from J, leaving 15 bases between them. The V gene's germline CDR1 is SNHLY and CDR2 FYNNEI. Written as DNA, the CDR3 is TGTGCCAGCAGCGAGACGGGACACAGCACCGGGGAGCTGTTTTTT. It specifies CASSETGHSTGELFF.

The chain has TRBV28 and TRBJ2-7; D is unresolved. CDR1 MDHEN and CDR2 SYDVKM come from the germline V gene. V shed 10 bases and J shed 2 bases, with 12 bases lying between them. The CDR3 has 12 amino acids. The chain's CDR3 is CATSDIAYEQYF. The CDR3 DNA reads TGTGCCACCTCAGACATAGCCTACGAGCAGTACTTC.

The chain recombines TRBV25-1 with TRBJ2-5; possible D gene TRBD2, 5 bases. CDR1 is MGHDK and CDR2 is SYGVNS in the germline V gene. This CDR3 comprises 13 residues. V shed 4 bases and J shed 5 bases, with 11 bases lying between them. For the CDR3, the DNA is TGTGCCAGCAGTGCAAGAGGGTCCGAGACCCAGTACTTC. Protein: CASSARGSETQYF.

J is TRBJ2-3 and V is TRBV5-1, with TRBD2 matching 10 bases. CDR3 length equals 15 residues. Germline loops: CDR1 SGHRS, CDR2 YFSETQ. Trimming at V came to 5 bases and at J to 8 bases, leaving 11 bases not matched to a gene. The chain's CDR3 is CASRSGLADGSTQYF. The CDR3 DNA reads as TGCGCCAGCAGGTCTGGACTAGCGGACGGGAGTACGCAGTATTTT. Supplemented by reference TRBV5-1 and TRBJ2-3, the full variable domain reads KAGVTQTPRYLIKTRGQQVTLSCSPISGHRSVSWYQQTPGQGLQFLFEYFSETQRNKGNFPGRFSGRQFSNSRSEMNVSTLELGDSALYLCASRSGLADGSTQYFGPGTRLTVL.

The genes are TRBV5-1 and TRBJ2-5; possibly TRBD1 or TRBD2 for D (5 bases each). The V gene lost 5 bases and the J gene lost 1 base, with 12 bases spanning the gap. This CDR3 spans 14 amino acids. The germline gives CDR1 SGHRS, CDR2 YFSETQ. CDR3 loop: CASSPAGAQETQYF. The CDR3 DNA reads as TGCGCCAGCAGTCCAGCCGGGGCCCAAGAGACCCAGTACTTC.

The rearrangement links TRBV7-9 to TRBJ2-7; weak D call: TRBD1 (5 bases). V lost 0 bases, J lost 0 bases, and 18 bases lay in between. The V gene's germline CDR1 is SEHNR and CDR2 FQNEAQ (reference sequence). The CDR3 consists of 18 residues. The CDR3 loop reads CASSLAERQSRSSYEQYF. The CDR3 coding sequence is TGTGCCAGCAGCTTAGCGGAGAGACAGTCAAGAAGCTCCTACGAGCAGTACTTC.

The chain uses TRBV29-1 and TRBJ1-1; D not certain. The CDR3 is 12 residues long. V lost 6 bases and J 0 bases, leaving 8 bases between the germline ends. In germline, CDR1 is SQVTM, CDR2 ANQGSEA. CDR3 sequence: CSVARMNTEAFF. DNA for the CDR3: TGCAGCGTCGCCAGAATGAACACTGAAGCTTTCTTT.

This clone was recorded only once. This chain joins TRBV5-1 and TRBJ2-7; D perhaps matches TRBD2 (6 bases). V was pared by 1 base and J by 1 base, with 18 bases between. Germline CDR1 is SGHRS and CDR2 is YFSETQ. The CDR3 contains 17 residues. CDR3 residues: CASSLPSSGSWSYEQYF. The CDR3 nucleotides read TGCGCCAGCAGCTTGCCCTCTTCCGGGAGTTGGTCCTACGAGCAGTACTTC. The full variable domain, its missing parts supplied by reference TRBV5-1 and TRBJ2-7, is KAGVTQTPRYLIKTRGQQVTLSCSPISGHRSVSWYQQTPGQGLQFLFEYFSETQRNKGNFPGRFSGRQFSNSRSEMNVSTLELGDSALYLCASSLPSSGSWSYEQYFGPGTRLTVT.